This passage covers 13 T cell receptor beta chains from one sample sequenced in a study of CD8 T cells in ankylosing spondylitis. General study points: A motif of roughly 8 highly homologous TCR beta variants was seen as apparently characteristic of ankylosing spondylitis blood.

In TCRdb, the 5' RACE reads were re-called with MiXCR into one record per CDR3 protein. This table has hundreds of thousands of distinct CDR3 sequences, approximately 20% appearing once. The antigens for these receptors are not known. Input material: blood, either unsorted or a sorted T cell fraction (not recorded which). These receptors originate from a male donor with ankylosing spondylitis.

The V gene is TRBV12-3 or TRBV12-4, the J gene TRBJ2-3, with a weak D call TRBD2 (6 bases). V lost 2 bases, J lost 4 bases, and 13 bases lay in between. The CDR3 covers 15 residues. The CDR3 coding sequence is TGTGCCAGCAGTTTAAGGCGGGACTTTTCAGATACGCAGTATTTT. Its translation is CASSLRRDFSDTQYF.

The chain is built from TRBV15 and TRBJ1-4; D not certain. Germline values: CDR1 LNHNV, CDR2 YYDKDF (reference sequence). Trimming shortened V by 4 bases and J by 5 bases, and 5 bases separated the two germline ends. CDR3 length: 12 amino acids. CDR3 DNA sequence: TGTGCCACCAGCAATCGGAATGAAAAACTGTTTTTT. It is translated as CATSNRNEKLFF.

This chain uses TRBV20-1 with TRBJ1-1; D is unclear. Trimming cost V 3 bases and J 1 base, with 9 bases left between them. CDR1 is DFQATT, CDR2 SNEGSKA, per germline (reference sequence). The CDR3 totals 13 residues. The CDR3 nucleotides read TGCAGTGCTAGTTCGCCCGCGAACACTGAAGCTTTCTTT. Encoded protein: CSASSPANTEAFF.

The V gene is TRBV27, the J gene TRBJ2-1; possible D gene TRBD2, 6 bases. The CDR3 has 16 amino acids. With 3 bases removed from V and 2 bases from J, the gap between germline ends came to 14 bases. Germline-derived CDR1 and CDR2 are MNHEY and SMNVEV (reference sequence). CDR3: CASSLFGSGTYNEQFF. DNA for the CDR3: TGTGCCAGCAGTTTGTTCGGGAGTGGGACCTACAATGAGCAGTTCTTC.

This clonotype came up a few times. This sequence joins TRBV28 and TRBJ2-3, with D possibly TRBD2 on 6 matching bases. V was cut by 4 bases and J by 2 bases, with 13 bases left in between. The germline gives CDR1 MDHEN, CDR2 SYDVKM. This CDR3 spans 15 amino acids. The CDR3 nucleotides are TGTGCCAGCAGTTATGCGGGGCAAACCACAGATACGCAGTATTTT. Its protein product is CASSYAGQTTDTQYF.

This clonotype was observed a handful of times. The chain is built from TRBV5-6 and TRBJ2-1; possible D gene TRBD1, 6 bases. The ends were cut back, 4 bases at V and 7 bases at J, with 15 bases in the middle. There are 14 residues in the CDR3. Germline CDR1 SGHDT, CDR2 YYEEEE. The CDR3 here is CASSEGHPRNEQFF. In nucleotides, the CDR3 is TGTGCCAGCAGCGAGGGACACCCGCGGAATGAGCAGTTCTTC.

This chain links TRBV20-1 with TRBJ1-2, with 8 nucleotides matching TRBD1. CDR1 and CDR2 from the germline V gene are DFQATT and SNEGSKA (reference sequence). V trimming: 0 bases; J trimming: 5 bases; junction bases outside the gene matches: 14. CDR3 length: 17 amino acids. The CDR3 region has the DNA TGCAGTGCTAGAGATAACTTCGGGGCAGGGGGCGTATATGGCTACACCTTC. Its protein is CSARDNFGAGGVYGYTF.

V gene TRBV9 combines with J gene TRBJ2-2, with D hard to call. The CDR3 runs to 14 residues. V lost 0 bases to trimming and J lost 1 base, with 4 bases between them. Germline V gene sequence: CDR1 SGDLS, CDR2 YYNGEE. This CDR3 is CASSVGGNTGELFF. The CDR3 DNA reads TGTGCCAGCAGCGTAGGTGGGAACACCGGGGAGCTGTTTTTT.

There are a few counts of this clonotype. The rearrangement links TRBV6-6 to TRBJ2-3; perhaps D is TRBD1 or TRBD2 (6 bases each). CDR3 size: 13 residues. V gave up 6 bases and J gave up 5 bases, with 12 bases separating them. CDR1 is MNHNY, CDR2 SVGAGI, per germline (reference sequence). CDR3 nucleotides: TGTGCCAGCAGCCTACAGGGAGGAGATACGCAGTATTTT. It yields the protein CASSLQGGDTQYF.

CDR3 DNA sequence: TGTGCCAGCATTGGGGGCGGCTACGAGCAGTACTTC. This translates into CASIGGGYEQYF. The gene calls are TRBV2 and TRBJ2-7; a possible D gene is TRBD1 (6 bases). V lost 7 bases, J lost 3 bases, and 10 bases lay in between. The CDR3 has 12 amino acids. CDR1 and CDR2 from the germline V gene are SNHLY and FYNNEI.

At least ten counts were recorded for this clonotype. The DNA of the CDR3 is TGTGCCAGCAGTCCGCTAGGGCCCAATGAGCAGTTCTTC. It is translated as CASSPLGPNEQFF. The chain has TRBV12-3 or TRBV12-4 and TRBJ2-1; D not certain. This CDR3 spans 13 amino acids. V lost 5 bases and J 6 bases, leaving 11 bases between the germline ends.

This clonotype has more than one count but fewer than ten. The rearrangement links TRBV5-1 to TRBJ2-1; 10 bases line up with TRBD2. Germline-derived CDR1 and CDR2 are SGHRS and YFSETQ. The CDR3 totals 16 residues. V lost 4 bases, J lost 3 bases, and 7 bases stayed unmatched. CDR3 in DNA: TGCGCCAGCAGCAGAATAGCGGGAGGCCTCTACAATGAGCAGTTCTTC. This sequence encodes CASSRIAGGLYNEQFF.

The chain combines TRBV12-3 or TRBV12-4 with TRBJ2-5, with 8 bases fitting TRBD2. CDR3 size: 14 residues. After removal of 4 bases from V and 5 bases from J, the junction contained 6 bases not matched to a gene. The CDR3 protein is CASSYTGGPETQYF. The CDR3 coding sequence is TGTGCCAGCAGTTACACGGGGGGGCCGGAGACCCAGTACTTC.